One and the same sample provided the 5 T cell receptor beta chains below, sequenced in a study of T cells in Graves' hyperthyroidism and ophthalmopathy. Regions amplified from RNA transcripts were the TCR beta CDR3 regions. Researchers ran a first-round RT-PCR on the TCR CDR3 using the HTBI primer set. TCRdb re-called the multiplex PCR reads with MiXCR, one entry per CDR3 protein. The sample consists of 500,000 to 700,000 distinct CDR3 sequences, 16% of them appearing once. Sequencing was done on a sample of blood. Receptors were obtained from a woman under 30 with Graves' hyperthyroidism.

This clonotype has ten or more counts. V usage is TRBV5-5 and J usage is TRBJ1-2; D remains unclear. The germline CDR1 and CDR2 sequences are SGHKS and YYEKEE (reference sequence). V lost 2 bases and J lost 3, with 8 bases in between. This CDR3 is built from 13 residues. CDR3 region: CASSLGWDYGYTF. In DNA form, the CDR3 reads TGTGCCAGCAGCTTAGGGTGGGACTATGGCTACACCTTC.

The sample holds many counts of this clonotype. The chain has TRBV20-1 and TRBJ1-2; D is possibly TRBD1 (6 bases). CDR3 length: 13 residues. From germline, CDR1 is DFQATT and CDR2 SNEGSKA (reference sequence). V was trimmed by 0 bases and J by 8 bases, leaving 13 bases between them. Here the CDR3 DNA reads TGCAGTGCTAGAGATCGGGGGGCGCGGGGCTACACCTTC. This codes for CSARDRGARGYTF.

The CDR3 loop reads CASSLWTRAGELFF. The CDR3 region has the DNA TGTGCCAGCAGCTTATGGACTAGGGCCGGGGAGCTGTTTTTT. The J gene is TRBJ2-2, the V gene TRBV7-2, with TRBD2 matching 7 bases. CDR1 and CDR2 (germline): SGHTA, FQGNSA. CDR3 length equals 14 residues. The J segment lost 6 bases and the V segment lost 2 bases, leaving 3 bases of the junction unmatched.

There are many counts of this clonotype. The chain links TRBV20-1 to TRBJ2-7; D gene uncertain. In germline, CDR1 is DFQATT, CDR2 SNEGSKA (reference sequence). The CDR3 extends over 13 amino acids. V was trimmed by 2 bases and J by 1 base, leaving 9 bases between them. CDR3: CSARRLGSYEQYF. DNA of the CDR3: TGCAGTGCTAGAAGACTGGGGTCCTACGAGCAGTACTTC.

This clonotype was picked up many times. The CDR3 loop reads CASSDRLAGGNEQFF. The CDR3 nucleotides read TGTGCCAGCAGTGATAGACTAGCGGGAGGGAATGAGCAGTTCTTC. V is TRBV2 and J is TRBJ2-1; 14 bases align to TRBD2. The V gene end was trimmed by 3 bases and the J gene end by 7 bases; junction bases not matched to a gene: 2. CDR1 and CDR2 (germline): SNHLY, FYNNEI. CDR3 size: 15 residues. The full variable domain, completed using reference TRBV2 and TRBJ2-1, is EPEVTQTPSHQVTQMGQEVILRCVPISNHLYFYWYRQILGQKVEFLVSFYNNEISEKSEIFDDQFSVERPDGSNFTLKIRSTKLEDSAMYFCASSDRLAGGNEQFFGPGTRLTVL.